This T cell receptor beta chain derives from a study of T-cell reconstitution after alpha-beta-depleted transplantation in children. The junction had 6 bases not matched to a gene; V was cut back by 2 bases and J by 1 base. The CDR3 loop spans 16 amino acids. Germline CDR1 and CDR2: MNHEY and SVGAGI. As it was prepared, the TCRbeta library received unique molecular identifiers. TCRdb re-called the PCR reads through MiXCR, storing one row per CDR3 protein. The sample carries about 690,000 distinct CDR3 sequences, roughly 15% recorded once. Here the sequenced sample was PBMCs from the stem cell graft donor, taken from the stem cell graft. The clonotype comes from a human donor who donated a stem cell graft to a child with acute myeloid leukemia. The rearrangement links TRBV6-5 to TRBJ1-2; 8 nucleotides line up with TRBD1. The CDR3 DNA sequence: TGTGCCAGCAGTTACGGGCCGGGACAGGATAACTATGGCTACACCTTC. It specifies CASSYGPGQDNYGYTF.